What follows is one T cell receptor beta chain and its context. Per the original data handling: Reference gene primer amplification gave nucleated cell count estimates. Profiled with immunoSEQ multiplex PCR; TCRdb holds only in-frame clones, not every one. Clone size and V and J calls were adopted from that table, with D and trimming inferred from the DNA. The sample yields about 130,000 clones, approximately 77% seen once. This sample was taken from a study of blood T cell repertoires in COVID-19. Overall study: The United States, Italy and Spain were the sources of the acute and convalescent COVID-19 samples. The analysed material was cDNA or gDNA that came from T cells, B-cell-depleted T cells, or PBMCs.

The CDR3 runs to 10 residues. From germline, CDR1 is SQVTM and CDR2 ANQGSEA. Trimming pared 5 bases from V and 8 bases from J, leaving 7 bases between. The source is a man older than 75 with acute or convalescent COVID-19. The sequencing input was peripheral blood. V is TRBV29-1 and J is TRBJ2-1; D uncertain. This CDR3 reads CSVLSYEQFF. CDR3 coding DNA: TGCAGCGTTCTTTCTTATGAGCAGTTCTTC.